The 30 T cell receptor beta chains reported below all come from one sample, sequenced in a study of shared clonotypes between healthy human individuals. Sequencing was performed with immunoSEQ multiplex PCR; in TCRdb, only in-frame clones are kept and a portion is missing. The repertoire holds around 79,000 clones, roughly two thirds seen once, with roughly half in the top ten. Input material: memory CD8+ T cells sorted from blood. As for subset: CD45RO+ cells pooled with CCR7-negative TemRA cells. These receptors all come from a man aged 25-45 years in good health.

The genes are TRBV4-1 and TRBJ2-2, with D tentatively TRBD2 (5 bases). CDR3 length: 17 residues. V was cut by 4 bases and J by 3 bases, with 18 bases left in between. The V gene's germline CDR1 is MGHRA and CDR2 YSYEKL. In DNA, the CDR3 is TGCGCCAGCAGCCCGTATGACTTAGGACTTGACACCGGGGAGCTGTTTTTT. It yields the protein CASSPYDLGLDTGELFF.

The chain's CDR3 is CASSNRTSGSYEQYF. The CDR3 region has the DNA TGTGCCAGCAGCAACCGGACTAGCGGGAGCTACGAGCAGTACTTC. V gene TRBV21-1 combines with J gene TRBJ2-7; TRBD2 is taken as the D call from the table, unchecked against the DNA. TRBV21-1 is assigned pseudogene status. This CDR3 has 15 amino acids.

The rearrangement uses TRBV2 and TRBJ2-5, with 7 bases matching TRBD2. The ends lost 2 bases at V and 5 bases at J; junction bases unmatched: 11. The CDR3 loop spans 16 amino acids. Looked up from germline, CDR1 is SNHLY and CDR2 is FYNNEI. CDR3: CASSEQGLSGWETQYF. DNA of the CDR3: TGTGCCAGCAGTGAACAAGGTCTTAGCGGGTGGGAGACCCAGTACTTC.

This clone was counted between two and nine times. This chain connects TRBV6-1 to TRBJ2-7; 7 positions agree with TRBD2. CDR1 and CDR2 from the germline V gene are MNHNS and SASEGT. This CDR3 comprises 15 residues. The V segment lost 7 bases and the J segment 2 bases; nucleotides outside the gene matches: 11. DNA for the CDR3: TGTGCCAGCACCCTGGGGGGGACGTCTACCTACGAGCAGTACTTC. As protein: CASTLGGTSTYEQYF.

J is TRBJ1-5 and V is TRBV11-2; D gene unclear. Germline CDR1 reads SGHAT; CDR2 reads FQNNGV. With 2 bases removed from V and 0 bases from J, the gap between germline ends came to 5 bases. The CDR3 contains 14 residues. The CDR3 loop is CASSLFGSNQPQHF. The CDR3 nucleotides read TGTGCCAGCAGCTTATTCGGTAGCAATCAGCCCCAGCATTTT.

This chain joins TRBV10-3 and TRBJ2-2, with 9 bases matching TRBD2. The germline gives CDR1 ENHRY, CDR2 SYGVKD. V dropped 9 bases and J dropped 7; count of bases not matched to a gene: 15. CDR3 length: 16 residues. Here the CDR3 reads CAMERGDSRTGGELFF. The CDR3 DNA is TGTGCCATGGAGCGGGGGGACAGCAGAACAGGCGGGGAGCTGTTTTTT.

CDR3 in DNA: TGTGCCAGCAGCGTAGGTTTGTCTAGCGGAAGCACAGATACGCAGTATTTT. This sequence encodes CASSVGLSSGSTDTQYF. The chain uses TRBV9 and TRBJ2-3; 7 nucleotides line up with TRBD2. The CDR3 extends over 17 amino acids. V lost 0 bases, J lost 0 bases, and 7 bases stayed unmatched. Germline V gives CDR1 SGDLS, CDR2 YYNGEE.

V usage is TRBV25-1 and J usage is TRBJ1-2; 9 bases map to TRBD1. The V and J ends lost 0 bases and 3 bases, in that order; junction bases with no gene match: 5. The CDR3 sequence is 16 residues long. The germline V gene encodes CDR1 MGHDK and CDR2 SYGVNS. The CDR3 loop reads CASSEYKGQGHYGYTF. CDR3 in DNA: TGTGCCAGCAGTGAATATAAGGGACAGGGCCACTATGGCTACACCTTC.

The rearrangement joins TRBV18 to TRBJ2-4; D is unclear. Trimming took 0 bases from V and 1 from J, leaving 10 bases between them. Germline assignment: CDR1 KGHSH and CDR2 LQKENI. The CDR3 totals 16 residues. The CDR3 coding sequence is TGTGCCAGCTCACCACCCAGTAAGGCGGCCAAAAACATTCAGTACTTC. This encodes CASSPPSKAAKNIQYF.

In its sample, this clone was seen many times. J is TRBJ2-6 and V is TRBV15; D might be TRBD1 or TRBD2, each matching 5 bases. This CDR3 comprises 15 residues. CDR1 LNHNV and CDR2 YYDKDF come from the germline V gene (reference sequence). V lost 0 bases and J 3 bases, leaving 6 bases between the germline ends. CDR3 in amino acids: CATSRDGGGANVLTF. As DNA, the CDR3 is TGTGCCACCAGCAGAGATGGGGGTGGGGCCAACGTCCTGACTTTC.

The genes are TRBV9 and TRBJ2-3; D not certain. The V and J ends lost 1 base and 0 bases respectively, with 9 bases between them. In germline, CDR1 is SGDLS, CDR2 YYNGEE. The CDR3 is made up of 15 amino acids. CDR3 sequence reads: CASSVSLASTDTQYF. The CDR3 DNA reads TGTGCCAGCAGCGTATCTCTGGCTAGCACAGATACGCAGTATTTT.

This clone occurred once. The CDR3 coding sequence is TGTGCCAGCAGTTTGGGGGGACAGCGTCTCGAGCAGTACTTC. It specifies CASSLGGQRLEQYF. V is TRBV27 and J is TRBJ2-7; a possible D gene is TRBD1 (7 bases). The CDR3 sequence is 14 residues long. Germline V gene data show CDR1 as MNHEY and CDR2 as SMNVEV (reference sequence). V was pared by 3 bases and J by 6 bases, with 15 bases between.

For this clone: A much larger clone is a single base away; this may be a read error. Other DNA sequences of this sample code for an identical CDR3. The V gene is TRBV28, the J gene TRBJ2-7; D gene ambiguous. Per germline, CDR1 MDHEN and CDR2 SYDVKM. CDR3 length: 11 residues. The ends were cut back, 4 bases at V and 3 bases at J, with 4 bases in the middle. CDR3 in DNA: TGTGCCAGCAGTTCAGTCTACGAGCAGTACTTC. It encodes CASSSVYEQYF.

The chain is built from TRBV10-2 and TRBJ2-1; 8 nucleotides align to TRBD2. Germline V lookup: CDR1 WSHSY, CDR2 SAAADI. J lost 7 bases, V lost 4 bases, and 6 bases had no gene match. The CDR3 extends over 14 amino acids. CDR3 loop: CASSVPGLGNEQFF. DNA of the CDR3: TGCGCCAGCAGTGTCCCGGGACTAGGGAATGAGCAGTTCTTC.

The V gene is TRBV11-2, the J gene TRBJ2-6; D gene ambiguous. The CDR3 is 14 residues long. CDR1 SGHAT and CDR2 FQNNGV come from the germline V gene. V was shortened by 4 bases and J by 4 bases, with 8 bases between the two germline ends. In DNA form, the CDR3 reads TGTGCCAGCAGCTCGGTCAGGGGGGCCAACGTCCTGACTTTC. This gives the protein CASSSVRGANVLTF. Full variable domain (missing parts from reference TRBV11-2 and TRBJ2-6): EAGVAQSPRYKIIEKRQSVAFWCNPISGHATLYWYQQILGQGPKLLIQFQNNGVVDDSQLPKDRFSAERLKGVDSTLKIQPAKLEDSAVYLCASSSVRGANVLTFGAGSRLTVL.

This chain links TRBV25-1 with TRBJ2-1; D possibly corresponds to TRBD2 (6 bases). Germline loops: CDR1 MGHDK, CDR2 SYGVNS. Deletions cut 8 bases from V and 6 bases from J, with 20 bases between. The CDR3 sequence is 15 residues long. The CDR3 protein is CASSFWREISNEQFF. The DNA of the CDR3 is TGTGCCAGCTCCTTTTGGAGGGAGATCTCCAATGAGCAGTTCTTC.

This clone was counted at least ten times. Within the sample, other DNA sequences also encode this same CDR3. The rearrangement joins TRBV5-1 to TRBJ2-3; tentative D call: TRBD1 (5 bases). The CDR3 covers 16 residues. Trimming took 0 bases from V and 7 from J, leaving 18 bases between them. The germline CDR1 and CDR2 sequences are SGHRS and YFSETQ. CDR3 sequence reads: CASSLVSGPGQNTQYF. The CDR3 DNA sequence: TGCGCCAGCAGCTTGGTGTCAGGACCAGGGCAGAATACGCAGTATTTT.

V is TRBV25-1 and J is TRBJ2-1, with D possibly being TRBD1 (7 bases). The CDR3 has 17 amino acids. Germline assignment: CDR1 MGHDK and CDR2 SYGVNS. Trimming removed 3 bases at V and 7 bases at J, with 22 bases between. CDR3 region: CASSDRPNGQDYNEQFF. CDR3 bases: TGTGCCAGCAGTGATAGGCCGAACGGACAGGACTATAATGAGCAGTTCTTC.

CDR3 DNA sequence: TGTGCCAGCAGCGCAAGCGGAGGAATTTACAATGAGCAGTTCTTC. Protein product: CASSASGGIYNEQFF. The genes are TRBV11-2 and TRBJ2-1; tentative D call: TRBD2 (5 bases). Germline loops: CDR1 SGHAT, CDR2 FQNNGV. The V end was cut by 5 bases, the J end by 4 bases, with 15 bases between. This CDR3 has 15 residues.

This chain links TRBV11-2 with TRBJ2-7, with unresolved D. The CDR3 is 12 residues long. The germline CDR1 and CDR2 sequences are SGHAT and FQNNGV. V lost 8 bases to trimming and J lost 0 bases, with 8 bases between them. CDR3 residues: CASDRVSYEQYF. The CDR3 region has the DNA TGTGCCAGCGACCGGGTCTCCTACGAGCAGTACTTC. The full variable domain, in which reference TRBV11-2 and TRBJ2-7 provide the parts outside the CDR3, is EAGVAQSPRYKIIEKRQSVAFWCNPISGHATLYWYQQILGQGPKLLIQFQNNGVVDDSQLPKDRFSAERLKGVDSTLKIQPAKLEDSAVYLCASDRVSYEQYFGPGTRLTVT.

This clone was detected only once. The genes are TRBV7-2 and TRBJ2-1; 10 bases map to TRBD2. Looked up from germline, CDR1 is SGHTA and CDR2 is FQGNSA. The CDR3 has 17 residues. After removal of 2 bases from V and 0 bases from J, the junction contained 4 bases not matched to a gene. CDR3 protein: CASSLTPSGSSYNEQFF. CDR3 coding DNA: TGTGCCAGCAGCTTAACCCCTAGCGGGAGCTCCTACAATGAGCAGTTCTTC.

The chain links TRBV4-2 to TRBJ2-1; TRBD1 matches at 11 bases. Germline CDR1 is LGHNA and CDR2 is YNFKEQ. V was clipped by 6 bases and J by 4 bases; unmatched bases: 5. The CDR3 is 15 amino acids. DNA of the CDR3: TGTGCCAGCAGACGGGACAGGGGGGCTTACAATGAGCAGTTCTTC. Its translation is CASRRDRGAYNEQFF.

This clone showed up just once. The CDR3 DNA is TGCAGCGTTGATTTCCCAACAGGGTCCGGGGAGCTGTTTTTT. It translates to CSVDFPTGSGELFF. The genes are TRBV29-1 and TRBJ2-2; D is perhaps TRBD1 (6 bases). The CDR3 is 14 amino acids. The V and J ends lost 3 bases and 6 bases respectively, with 14 bases between them. Germline V lookup: CDR1 SQVTM, CDR2 ANQGSEA.

CDR3 sequence reads: CASSELGTAYGYTF. The DNA of the CDR3 is TGCGCCAGCAGTGAACTAGGGACAGCCTATGGCTACACCTTC. This chain uses TRBV10-2 with TRBJ1-2, with TRBD1 matching over 7 bases. CDR1 WSHSY and CDR2 SAAADI come from the germline V gene. This CDR3 comprises 14 residues. Trimming at V came to 3 bases and at J to 4 bases, leaving 5 bases not matched to a gene.

This clone was counted only a few times. The chain is built from TRBV6-1 and TRBJ1-2; perhaps TRBD1 as D (5 bases). The V gene's germline CDR1 is MNHNS and CDR2 SASEGT. Trimming stripped 4 bases from V and 8 bases from J, with 17 bases between. The CDR3 contains 14 residues. CDR3 sequence: CASSVAPGGPGYTF. CDR3 nucleotides: TGTGCCAGCAGTGTGGCGCCCGGGGGTCCCGGCTACACCTTC.

CDR3 nucleotides: TGTGCCAGCAGTTTATTCACAGGGGCTCAGCCCCAGCATTTT. Protein sequence: CASSLFTGAQPQHF. The gene calls are TRBV28 and TRBJ1-5; TRBD1 aligns across 7 bases. Per the germline V gene, CDR1 is MDHEN and CDR2 is SYDVKM. V shed 1 base and J 6 bases; nucleotides not matched to a gene: 3. This CDR3 region has 14 residues. The complete variable domain, with remaining parts taken from reference TRBV28 and TRBJ1-5, reads DVKVTQSSRYLVKRTGEKVFLECVQDMDHENMFWYRQDPGLGLRLIYFSYDVKMKEKGDIPEGYSVSREKKERFSLILESASTNQTSMYLCASSLFTGAQPQHFGDGTRLSIL.

The CDR3 sequence is CASSPRDSYRNTEAFF. CDR3 nucleotides: TGTGCCAGCTCACCGAGAGACAGTTACAGGAACACTGAAGCTTTCTTT. V is TRBV18 and J is TRBJ1-1; D might be TRBD1 (5 bases). CDR1 is KGHSH and CDR2 is LQKENI in the germline V gene. Trimming left V 3 bases short and J 1 base short, with 15 bases between. The CDR3 is made up of 16 amino acids.

This clone appeared a few times. CDR3 protein: CASSQVGMETQYF. CDR3 bases: TGCGCCAGCAGCCAAGTAGGGATGGAGACCCAGTACTTC. V and J are TRBV4-1 and TRBJ2-5, with no clear D. There are 13 residues in the CDR3. CDR1 and CDR2 from the germline V gene are MGHRA and YSYEKL. Trimming removed 1 base from V and 5 bases from J, with 8 bases in between.

The chain couples TRBV5-1 to TRBJ2-7; D gene unclear. Germline loops: CDR1 SGHRS, CDR2 YFSETQ. Trimming pared 5 bases from V and 7 bases from J, leaving 16 bases between. The CDR3 has 13 residues. The CDR3 bases are TGCGCCAGCAGTTACGACTCATTTGCGGAGCAGTACTTC. Translated, it gives CASSYDSFAEQYF.

As concerns this clone: This probably arose from a read error, given a far larger clone one base away. The rearrangement uses TRBV4-3 and TRBJ2-7; D not certain. CDR1 LGHNA and CDR2 YSLEER come from the germline V gene. V lost 6 bases to trimming and J lost 4 bases, with 1 base between them. This CDR3 is 9 amino acids long. This CDR3 reads CASSYEQYF. In nucleotides, the CDR3 is TGCGCCAGCAGTTACGAGCAGTACTTC.